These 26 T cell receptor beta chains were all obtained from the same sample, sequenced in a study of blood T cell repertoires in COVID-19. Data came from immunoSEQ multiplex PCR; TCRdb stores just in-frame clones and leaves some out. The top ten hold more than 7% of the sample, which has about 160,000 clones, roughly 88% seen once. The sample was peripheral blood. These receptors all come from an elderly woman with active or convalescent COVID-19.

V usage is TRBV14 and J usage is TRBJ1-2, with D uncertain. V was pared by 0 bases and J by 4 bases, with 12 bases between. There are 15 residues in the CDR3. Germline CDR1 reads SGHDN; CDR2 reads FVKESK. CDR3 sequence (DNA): TGTGCCAGCAGCCAAGATCGGGGAGGAAGCTATGGCTACACCTTC. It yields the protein CASSQDRGGSYGYTF.

The CDR3: CASSVELGRTNEQFF. The DNA for the CDR3 is TGTGCCAGCAGCGTAGAGCTCGGACGGACTAATGAGCAGTTCTTC. The rearrangement links TRBV9 to TRBJ2-1, with D possibly matching TRBD2 (5 bases). V was cut by 0 bases and J by 7 bases, with 14 bases left in between. CDR3 length: 15 residues. CDR1 and CDR2 from the germline V gene are SGDLS and YYNGEE.

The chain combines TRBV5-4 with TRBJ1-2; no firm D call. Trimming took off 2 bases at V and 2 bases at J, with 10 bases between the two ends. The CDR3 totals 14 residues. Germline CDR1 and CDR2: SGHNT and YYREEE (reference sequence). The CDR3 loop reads CASSFGAGNYGYTF. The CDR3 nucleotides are TGTGCCAGCAGCTTTGGTGCCGGGAACTATGGCTACACCTTC.

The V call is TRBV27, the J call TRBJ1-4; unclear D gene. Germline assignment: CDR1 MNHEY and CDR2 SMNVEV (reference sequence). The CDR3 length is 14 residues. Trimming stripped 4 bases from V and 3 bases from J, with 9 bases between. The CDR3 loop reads CASSYSLSNEKLFF. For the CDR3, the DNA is TGTGCCAGCAGTTACAGTCTCTCTAATGAAAAACTGTTTTTT.

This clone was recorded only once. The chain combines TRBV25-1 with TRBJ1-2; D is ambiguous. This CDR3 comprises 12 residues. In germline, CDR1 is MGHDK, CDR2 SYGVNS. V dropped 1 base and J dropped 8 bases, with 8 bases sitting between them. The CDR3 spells CASSESGYGYTF. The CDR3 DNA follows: TGTGCCAGCAGTGAATCGGGATACGGCTACACCTTC.

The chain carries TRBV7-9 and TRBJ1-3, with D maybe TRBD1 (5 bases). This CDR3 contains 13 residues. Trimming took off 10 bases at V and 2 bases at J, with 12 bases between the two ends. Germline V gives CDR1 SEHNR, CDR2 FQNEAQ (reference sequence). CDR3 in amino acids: CATRGGAGNTIYF. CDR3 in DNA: TGTGCCACCCGTGGGGGGGCTGGAAACACCATATATTTT.

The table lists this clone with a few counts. The CDR3 DNA reads TGTGCCAGCAGCATTCGGACAGGGGATCAGCCCCAGCATTTT. Translated: CASSIRTGDQPQHF. The chain has TRBV7-2 and TRBJ1-5, with 9 nucleotides matching TRBD1. Germline V gene data show CDR1 as SGHTA and CDR2 as FQGNSA. There are 14 residues in the CDR3. The junction had 4 bases not matched to a gene; V was cut back by 5 bases and J by 5 bases.

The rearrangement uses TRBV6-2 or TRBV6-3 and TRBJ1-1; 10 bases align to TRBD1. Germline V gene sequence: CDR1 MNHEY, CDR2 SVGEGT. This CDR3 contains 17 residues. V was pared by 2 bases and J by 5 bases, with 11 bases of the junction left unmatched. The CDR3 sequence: CASSYPAMRQGATEAFF. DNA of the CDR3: TGTGCCAGCAGTTACCCCGCGATGCGACAGGGGGCTACTGAAGCTTTCTTT.

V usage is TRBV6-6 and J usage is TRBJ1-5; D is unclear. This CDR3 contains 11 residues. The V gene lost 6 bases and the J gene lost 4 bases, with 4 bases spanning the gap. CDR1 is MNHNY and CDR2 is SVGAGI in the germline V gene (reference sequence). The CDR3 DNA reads TGTGCCAGCAGCCCTAATCAGCCCCAGCATTTT. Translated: CASSPNQPQHF.

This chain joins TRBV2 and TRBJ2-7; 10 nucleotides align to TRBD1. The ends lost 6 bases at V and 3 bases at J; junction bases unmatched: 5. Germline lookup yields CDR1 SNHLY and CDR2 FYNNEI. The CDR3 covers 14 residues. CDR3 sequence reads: CASSGTGAIYEQYF. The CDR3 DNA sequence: TGTGCCAGCAGCGGGACAGGGGCAATCTACGAGCAGTACTTC.

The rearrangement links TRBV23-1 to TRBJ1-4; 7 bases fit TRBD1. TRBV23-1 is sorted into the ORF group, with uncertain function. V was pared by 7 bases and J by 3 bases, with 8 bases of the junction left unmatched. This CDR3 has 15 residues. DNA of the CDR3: TGCGCCAGCATCTGGGGGACAGTTCCTAATGAAAAACTGTTTTTT. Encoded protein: CASIWGTVPNEKLFF.

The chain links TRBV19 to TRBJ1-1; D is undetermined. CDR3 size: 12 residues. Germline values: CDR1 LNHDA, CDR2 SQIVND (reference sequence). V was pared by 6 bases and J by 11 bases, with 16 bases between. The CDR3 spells CASRSPGEVAFF. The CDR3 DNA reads TGTGCCAGTAGGTCTCCCGGGGAGGTCGCTTTCTTT.

The CDR3 reads CASGPSGQFYNEQFF. For the CDR3, the DNA is TGTGCCAGCGGCCCCTCGGGACAGTTCTACAATGAGCAGTTCTTC. The J gene is TRBJ2-1, the V gene TRBV11-3; 7 bases agree with TRBD1. The CDR3 loop spans 15 amino acids. J lost 3 bases, V lost 8 bases, and 10 bases had no gene match. The germline CDR1 and CDR2 sequences are SGHNT and YENEEA. Filled out from reference TRBV11-3 and TRBJ2-1, the complete variable domain reads EAGVVQSPRYKIIEKKQPVAFWCNPISGHNTLYWYLQNLGQGPELLIRYENEEAVDDSQLPKDRFSAERLKGVDSTLKIQPAELGDSAVYLCASGPSGQFYNEQFFGPGTRLTVL.

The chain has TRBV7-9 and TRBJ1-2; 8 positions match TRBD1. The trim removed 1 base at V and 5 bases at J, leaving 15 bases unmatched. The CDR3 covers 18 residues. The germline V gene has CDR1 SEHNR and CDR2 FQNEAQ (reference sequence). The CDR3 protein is CASSLVGPSPDRGYGYTF. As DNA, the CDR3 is TGTGCCAGCAGCTTAGTGGGCCCCTCCCCTGACAGGGGATATGGCTACACCTTC.

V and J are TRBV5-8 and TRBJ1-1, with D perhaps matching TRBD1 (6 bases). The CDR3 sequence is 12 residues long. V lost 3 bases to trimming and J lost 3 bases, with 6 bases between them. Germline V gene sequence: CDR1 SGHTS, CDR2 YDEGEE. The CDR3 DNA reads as TGTGCCAGCAGCTGGACAGACACTGAAGCTTTCTTT. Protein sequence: CASSWTDTEAFF.

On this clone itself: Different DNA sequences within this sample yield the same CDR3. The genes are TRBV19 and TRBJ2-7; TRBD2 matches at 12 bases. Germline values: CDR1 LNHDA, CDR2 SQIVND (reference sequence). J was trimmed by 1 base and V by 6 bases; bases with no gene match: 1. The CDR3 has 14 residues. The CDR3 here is CASRTSGGSYEQYF. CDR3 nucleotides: TGTGCCAGTAGGACTAGCGGGGGTTCCTACGAGCAGTACTTC.

The CDR3 nucleotides are TGTGCCAGCAGTAGGCAGGGGTCTTCGACCGGGGAGCTGTTTTTT. This gives the protein CASSRQGSSTGELFF. The chain uses TRBV2 and TRBJ2-2, with D maybe TRBD1 (6 bases). Trimming left V 5 bases short and J 5 bases short, with 15 bases between. Germline CDR1 is SNHLY and CDR2 is FYNNEI. The CDR3 extends over 15 amino acids.

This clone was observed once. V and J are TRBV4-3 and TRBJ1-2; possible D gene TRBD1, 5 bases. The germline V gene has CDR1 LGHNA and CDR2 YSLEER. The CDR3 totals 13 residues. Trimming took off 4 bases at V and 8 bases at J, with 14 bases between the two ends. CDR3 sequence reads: CASSLGPGEGYTF. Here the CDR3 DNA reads TGCGCCAGCAGCCTCGGCCCGGGGGAGGGCTACACCTTC.

CDR3 region: CASSYSRGALNEQFF. The CDR3 DNA is TGTGCCAGCAGTTACTCTAGGGGCGCTCTCAATGAGCAGTTCTTC. V is TRBV6-5 and J is TRBJ2-1; maybe TRBD1 (5 bases). Germline CDR1 reads MNHEY; CDR2 reads SVGAGI. The CDR3 spans 15 residues. Trimming took 0 bases from V and 6 from J, leaving 12 bases between them.

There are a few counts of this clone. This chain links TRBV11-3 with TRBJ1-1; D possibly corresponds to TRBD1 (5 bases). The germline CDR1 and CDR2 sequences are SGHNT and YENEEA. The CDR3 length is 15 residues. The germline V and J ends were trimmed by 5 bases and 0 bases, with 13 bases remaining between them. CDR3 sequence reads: CASSPSRGLNTEAFF. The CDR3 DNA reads TGTGCCAGCAGCCCTAGTAGGGGTTTGAACACTGAAGCTTTCTTT.

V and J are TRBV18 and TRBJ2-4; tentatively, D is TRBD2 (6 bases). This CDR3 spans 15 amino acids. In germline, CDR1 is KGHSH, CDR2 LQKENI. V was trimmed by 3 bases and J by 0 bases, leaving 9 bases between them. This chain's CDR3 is CASSPLGLAKNIQYF. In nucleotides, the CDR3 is TGTGCCAGCTCACCTCTGGGACTAGCCAAAAACATTCAGTACTTC.

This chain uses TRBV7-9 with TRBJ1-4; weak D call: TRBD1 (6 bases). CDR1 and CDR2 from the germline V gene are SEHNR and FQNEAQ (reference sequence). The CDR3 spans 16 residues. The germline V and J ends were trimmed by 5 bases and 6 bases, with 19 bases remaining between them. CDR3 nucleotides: TGTGCCAGCAGCGGTAGGCCATTTCCAGGGGATGAAAAACTGTTTTTT. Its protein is CASSGRPFPGDEKLFF.

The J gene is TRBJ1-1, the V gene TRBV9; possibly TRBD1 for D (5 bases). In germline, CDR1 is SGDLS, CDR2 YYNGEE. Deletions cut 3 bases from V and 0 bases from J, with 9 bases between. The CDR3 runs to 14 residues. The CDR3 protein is CASSGGSLNTEAFF. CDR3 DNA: TGTGCCAGCAGCGGGGGCTCTTTGAACACTGAAGCTTTCTTT.

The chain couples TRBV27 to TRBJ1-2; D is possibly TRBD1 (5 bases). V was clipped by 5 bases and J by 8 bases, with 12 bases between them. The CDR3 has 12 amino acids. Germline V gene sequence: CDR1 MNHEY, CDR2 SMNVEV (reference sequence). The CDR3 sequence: CASSMIGGGYTF. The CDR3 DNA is TGTGCCAGCAGTATGATCGGGGGAGGCTACACCTTC.

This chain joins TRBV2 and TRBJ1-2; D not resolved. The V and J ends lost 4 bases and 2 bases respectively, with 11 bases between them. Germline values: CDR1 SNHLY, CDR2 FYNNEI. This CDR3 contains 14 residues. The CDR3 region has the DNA TGTGCCAGCAGTGTACGGGATGGCAACTATGGCTACACCTTC. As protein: CASSVRDGNYGYTF.

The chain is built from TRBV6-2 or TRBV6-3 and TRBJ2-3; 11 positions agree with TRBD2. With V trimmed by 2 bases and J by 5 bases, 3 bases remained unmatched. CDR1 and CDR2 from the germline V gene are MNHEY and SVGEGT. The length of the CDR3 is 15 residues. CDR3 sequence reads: CASSYGTSGLDTQYF. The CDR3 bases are TGTGCCAGCAGTTACGGGACTAGCGGATTAGATACGCAGTATTTT.